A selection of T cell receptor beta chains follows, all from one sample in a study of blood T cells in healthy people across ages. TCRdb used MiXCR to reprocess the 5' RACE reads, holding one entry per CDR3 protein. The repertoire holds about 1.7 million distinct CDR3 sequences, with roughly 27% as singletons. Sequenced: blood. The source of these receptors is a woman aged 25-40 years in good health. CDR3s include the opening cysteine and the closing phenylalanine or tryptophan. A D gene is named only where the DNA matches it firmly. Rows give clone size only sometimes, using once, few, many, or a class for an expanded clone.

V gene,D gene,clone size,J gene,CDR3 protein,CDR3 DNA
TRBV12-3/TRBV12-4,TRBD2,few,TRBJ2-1,CASSLVPREGEQFF,TGTGCCAGCAGTTTAGTACCCAGGGAGGGTGAGCAGTTCTTC
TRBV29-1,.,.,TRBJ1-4,CSVRSMATNEKLFF,TGCAGCGTAAGGTCTATGGCAACTAATGAAAAACTGTTTTTT
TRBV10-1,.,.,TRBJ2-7,CASSGYEQDF,TGCGCCAGCAGTGGATACGAGCAGGACTTC
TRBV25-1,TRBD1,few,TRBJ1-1,CASSKRGQGVFTEAFF,TGTGCCAGCAGCAAGAGGGGACAGGGGGTGTTCACTGAAGCTTTCTTT
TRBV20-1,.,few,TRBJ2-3,CSAPSTRSATTLWGDTQYF,TGCAGTGCTCCATCCACTCGGAGCGCCACAACCCTTTGGGGAGATACGCAGTATTTT
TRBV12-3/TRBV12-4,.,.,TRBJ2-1,CASSPGSHSNNEQFF,TGTGCCAGCAGCCCCGGGTCCCACTCCAACAATGAGCAGTTCTTC
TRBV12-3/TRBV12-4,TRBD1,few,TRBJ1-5,CASHGQGGNQPQHF,TGTGCCAGCCATGGACAGGGAGGCAATCAGCCCCAGCATTTT
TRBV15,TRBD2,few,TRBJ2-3,CATSWRGGSTDTQYF,TGTGCCACCAGCTGGCGGGGGGGCAGTACAGATACGCAGTATTTT
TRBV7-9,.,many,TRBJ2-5,CASSPEVGWETQYF,TGTGCCAGCAGTCCAGAAGTAGGGTGGGAGACCCAGTACTTC
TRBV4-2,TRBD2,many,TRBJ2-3,CASSPLIAGFTDTQYF,TGTGCCAGCAGCCCACTAATAGCGGGGTTCACAGATACGCAGTATTTT
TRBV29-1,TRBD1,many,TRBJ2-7,CSVEVLQGAHEQYF,TGCAGCGTTGAAGTTTTACAGGGGGCCCACGAGCAGTACTTC
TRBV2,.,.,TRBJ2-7,CASTGGSSYNEQYF,TGTGCCAGCACTGGGGGTAGCTCCTACAATGAGCAGTACTTC
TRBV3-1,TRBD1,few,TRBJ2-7,CASSQEGYGTGKYEQYF,TGTGCCAGCAGCCAAGAAGGGTACGGGACAGGGAAATACGAGCAGTACTTC
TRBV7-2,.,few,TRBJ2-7,CASSLRGGAVPYEQYF,TGTGCCAGCAGCTTAAGAGGGGGGGCCGTCCCCTACGAGCAGTACTTC
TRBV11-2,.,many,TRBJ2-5,CASSWLLGRSPQETQYF,TGTGCCAGCAGCTGGTTATTGGGGAGGTCGCCCCAAGAGACCCAGTACTTC
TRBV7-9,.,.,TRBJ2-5,CVSSRGFGTGETQYF,TGTGTCAGCAGCCGTGGGTTCGGGACCGGGGAGACCCAGTACTTC
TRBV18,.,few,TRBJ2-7,CASSPRRDGIYEQYF,TGTGCCAGCTCACCACGGAGGGATGGGATCTACGAGCAGTACTTC
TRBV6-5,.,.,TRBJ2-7,CASSPRDNGYEQYF,TGTGCCAGCAGTCCCCGGGACAACGGCTACGAGCAGTACTTC
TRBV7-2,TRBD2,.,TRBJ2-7,CASSWTSGETYEQYF,TGTGCCAGCAGCTGGACTAGCGGCGAAACCTACGAGCAGTACTTC
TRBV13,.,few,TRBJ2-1,CASSQEGRRYNEQFF,TGTGCCAGCAGCCAGGAAGGGCGGAGGTACAATGAGCAGTTCTTC
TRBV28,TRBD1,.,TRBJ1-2,CASFQGHTRGGYTF,TGTGCCAGCTTTCAAGGTCACACCAGGGGGGGCTACACCTTC
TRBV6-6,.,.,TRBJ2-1,CASSEAWESGEQFF,TGTGCCAGCAGCGAGGCGTGGGAGTCGGGGGAGCAGTTCTTC
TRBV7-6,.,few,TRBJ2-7,CASSLADGIYEQYF,TGTGCCAGCAGCTTAGCGGATGGGATCTACGAGCAGTACTTC
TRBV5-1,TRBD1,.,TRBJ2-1,CASSPGQGIWREQFF,TGCGCCAGCAGCCCCGGACAGGGGATCTGGAGGGAGCAGTTCTTC
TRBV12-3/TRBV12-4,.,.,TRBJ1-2,CASSFLERPNYGYTF,TGTGCCAGCAGTTTCTTAGAGCGACCTAACTATGGCTACACCTTC
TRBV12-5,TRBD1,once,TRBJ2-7,CASAPPGQANYEQYF,TGTGCTAGTGCACCCCCGGGACAGGCCAACTACGAGCAGTACTTC
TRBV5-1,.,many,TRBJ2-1,CASSLGSPEQFF,TGCGCCAGCAGCTTGGGGAGTCCGGAGCAGTTCTTC
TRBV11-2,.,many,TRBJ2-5,CASSFPSVETQYF,TGTGCCAGCAGCTTTCCCAGCGTCGAGACCCAGTACTTC
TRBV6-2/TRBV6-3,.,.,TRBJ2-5,CASSYSMGSLGYF,TGTGCCAGCAGTTACTCGATGGGATCCCTGGGGTACTTC
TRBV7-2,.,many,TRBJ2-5,CASSPPNGGETQYF,TGTGCCAGCAGCCCCCCAAATGGGGGGGAGACCCAGTACTTC
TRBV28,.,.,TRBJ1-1,CASGDPGTEAFF,TGTGCCAGCGGTGATCCAGGAACTGAAGCTTTCTTT
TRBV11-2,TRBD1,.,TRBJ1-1,CASSDRDRAAEAFF,TGTGCCAGCAGCGACCGGGACAGGGCGGCTGAAGCTTTCTTT
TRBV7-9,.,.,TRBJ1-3,CASSFLSTGVSGNTIYF,TGTGCCAGCAGCTTTCTATCAACCGGTGTCTCTGGAAACACCATATATTTT
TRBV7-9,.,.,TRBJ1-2,CASSLGVRTNYGYTF,TGTGCCAGCAGCTTAGGGGTACGGACTAACTATGGCTACACCTTC
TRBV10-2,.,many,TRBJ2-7,CASSGGDRSYEQYF,TGCGCCAGCAGTGGGGGAGACAGGAGCTACGAGCAGTACTTC
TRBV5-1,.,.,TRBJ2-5,CARQFLEETQYF,TGCGCCAGACAGTTCCTTGAAGAGACCCAGTACTTC
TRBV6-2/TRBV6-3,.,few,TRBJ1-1,CASSHGTSTEAFF,TGTGCCAGCAGCCATGGGACTAGCACTGAAGCTTTCTTT
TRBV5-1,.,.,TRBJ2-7,CASSFAGRRQYF,TGCGCCAGCAGCTTTGCGGGTCGAAGGCAGTACTTC
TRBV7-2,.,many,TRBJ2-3,CASGYTANVLTDTQYF,TGTGCCAGCGGGTACACGGCTAACGTTCTCACAGATACGCAGTATTTT
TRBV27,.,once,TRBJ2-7,CAGSSDSLDEQYF,TGTGCCGGCAGTTCGGACTCATTGGACGAGCAGTACTTC
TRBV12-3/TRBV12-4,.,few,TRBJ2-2,CASKLIANTGELFF,TGTGCCAGCAAGCTAATCGCCAACACCGGGGAGCTGTTTTTT
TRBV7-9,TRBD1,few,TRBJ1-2,CASSPGGTGRLFYGYTF,TGTGCCAGCAGCCCCGGGGGGACAGGGCGTCTCTTCTATGGCTACACCTTC